Each of the 30 T cell receptor beta chains below was sequenced from the same sample in a study of T cells in localized non-small cell lung cancer. The protocol was immunoSEQ multiplex PCR, while the TCRdb copy is restricted to in-frame clones and leaves out a portion. The data hold approximately 35,000 clones, with roughly 90% observed a single time. Sequencing used peripheral blood, obtained before any cancer treatment. All receptors come from a man aged 35 to 70 with stage I lung adenocarcinoma.

The chain recombines TRBV10-1 with TRBJ2-3; the D gene is possibly TRBD2 (6 bases). V lost 6 bases and J 0 bases, leaving 19 bases between the germline ends. This CDR3 is 17 amino acids long. CDR1 and CDR2 (germline): WNHNN, SYGVQD (reference sequence). CDR3 bases: TGCGCCAGCAGCGAGCAGGGTATAGCGGCCAGCACAGATACGCAGTATTTT. Translation gives CASSEQGIAASTDTQYF.

Comment on this clone: Its ends do not fully match the called genes, so a read error is possible. V and J are TRBV9 and TRBJ1-4; no clear D gene. CDR3 length: 13 residues. Looked up from germline, CDR1 is SGDLS and CDR2 is YYNGEE. The CDR3 DNA reads as TGTGCCAGCAGCGTAGTGGGGAATGGAAAACTGTTTTTT. As protein: CASSVVGNGKLFF. The full variable domain, rest sourced from reference TRBV9 and TRBJ1-4, is DSGVTQTPKHLITATGQRVTLRCSPRSGDLSVYWYQQSLDQGLQFLIQYYNGEERAKGNILERFSAQQFPDLHSELNLSSLELGDSALYFCASSVVGNGKLFFGSGTQLSVL.

V and J are TRBV5-8 and TRBJ2-7; maybe TRBD2 (5 bases). Germline CDR1 reads SGHTS; CDR2 reads YDEGEE. There are 12 residues in the CDR3. V was clipped by 0 bases and J by 9 bases, with 10 bases between them. The CDR3 DNA sequence: TGTGCCAGCAGCTTGGCAGGAGGAGGGCAGTACTTC. Translating gives CASSLAGGGQYF. Full variable domain (outside the CDR3, taken from reference TRBV5-8 and TRBJ2-7): EAGVTQSPTHLIKTRGQQATLRCSPISGHTSVYWYQQALGLGLQFLLWYDEGEERNRGNFPPRFSGRQFPNYSSELNVNALELEDSALYLCASSLAGGGQYFGPGTRLTVT.

The chain couples TRBV5-3 to TRBJ2-5; maybe TRBD2 (5 bases). TRBV5-3 falls under the ORF class, with uncertain function. CDR3 size: 14 residues. Trimming left V 5 bases short and J 0 bases short, with 11 bases between. CDR3 nucleotides: TGTGCCAGAAGGTCCGGGGTGTACCAAGAGACCCAGTACTTC. It specifies CARRSGVYQETQYF.

CDR3 coding DNA: TGTGCCAGCTGCACTAGAGCCTCCTACAATGAGCAGTTCTTC. Translating gives CASCTRASYNEQFF. V is TRBV2 and J is TRBJ2-1, with D maybe TRBD2 (5 bases). Per the germline V gene, CDR1 is SNHLY and CDR2 is FYNNEI. The CDR3 sequence is 14 residues long. The ends were cut back, 8 bases at V and 0 bases at J, with 11 bases in the middle.

The CDR3 coding sequence is TGTGCCAGCAGCCCGGGATCTCTAGGGCAGTACTTC. Amino acid sequence: CASSPGSLGQYF. The V and J genes are TRBV5-6 and TRBJ2-7; TRBD2 might be the D (5 bases). V lost 4 bases to trimming and J lost 9 bases, with 14 bases between them. Looked up from germline, CDR1 is SGHDT and CDR2 is YYEEEE. This CDR3 region has 12 residues.

V usage is TRBV12-5 and J usage is TRBJ2-5, with 7 bases aligning to TRBD2. The germline V gene encodes CDR1 LGHNT and CDR2 FRNRAP. This CDR3 contains 13 residues. Trimming removed 5 bases from V and 14 bases from J; junction bases left unmatched: 14. CDR3 sequence: CASGPAVGGLIYF. CDR3 nucleotides: TGTGCTAGTGGTCCCGCGGTGGGGGGGTTGATTTACTTC.

The chain carries TRBV27 and TRBJ1-6; 8 nucleotides match TRBD1. The CDR3 consists of 13 residues. V was pared by 5 bases and J by 10 bases, with 4 bases of the junction left unmatched. Germline V gene sequence: CDR1 MNHEY, CDR2 SMNVEV (reference sequence). The CDR3 loop reads CASSPDRVSPLHF. The CDR3 DNA reads as TGTGCCAGCAGTCCGGACAGGGTCTCACCCCTCCACTTT.

This clone was observed a single time. V usage is TRBV7-2 and J usage is TRBJ1-5; possible D gene TRBD1, 5 bases. The germline V and J ends were trimmed by 1 base and 3 bases, with 13 bases remaining between them. Germline V gene data show CDR1 as SGHTA and CDR2 as FQGNSA. The CDR3 has 16 residues. The CDR3 nucleotides are TGTGCCAGCAGCTTAGTGGCGGGGGTTGACAATCAGCCCCAGCATTTT. Translating gives CASSLVAGVDNQPQHF.

The chain joins TRBV7-6 to TRBJ1-6; the D is unclear. V lost 1 base and J 1 base, leaving 11 bases between the germline ends. The CDR3 is 17 residues long. Germline V gene lookup returns CDR1 SGHVS and CDR2 FNYEAQ. The CDR3 DNA follows: TGTGCCAGCAGCTTAGTTATTGGAACATCCTATAATTCACCCCTCCACTTT. Translated, it gives CASSLVIGTSYNSPLHF.

This chain uses TRBV10-1 with TRBJ1-2; 8 nucleotides align to TRBD1. Germline V gives CDR1 WNHNN, CDR2 SYGVQD (reference sequence). The CDR3 consists of 13 residues. The V gene end was trimmed by 4 bases and the J gene end by 7 bases; junction bases not matched to a gene: 5. CDR3 in DNA: TGCGCCAGCAGTGCGGACAGGGTCAGTGGCTACACCTTC. Its protein product is CASSADRVSGYTF.

This chain joins TRBV6-1 and TRBJ1-5; 9 bases are a match to TRBD1. Germline V gives CDR1 MNHNS, CDR2 SASEGT. This CDR3 has 15 residues. J gave up 7 bases and V 6 bases, and 10 bases lay outside the gene matches. CDR3 nucleotide sequence: TGTGCCAGCAGGGGGACAGGGCTACATAGGCAGCCCCAGCATTTT. It codes for CASRGTGLHRQPQHF.

The gene calls are TRBV27 and TRBJ2-7, with TRBD1 as a possible D gene (6 bases). This CDR3 is built from 14 residues. Germline CDR1 reads MNHEY; CDR2 reads SMNVEV (reference sequence). V gave up 5 bases and J gave up 2 bases, with 13 bases separating them. The CDR3 loop reads CASSTRQEPYEQYF. In DNA form, the CDR3 reads TGTGCCAGCAGTACCCGACAGGAGCCCTACGAGCAGTACTTC.

This rearrangement joins TRBV27 to TRBJ2-7, with D perhaps TRBD2 (5 bases). The CDR3 is 14 residues long. Deletions cut 5 bases from V and 2 bases from J, with 13 bases between. Germline values: CDR1 MNHEY, CDR2 SMNVEV (reference sequence). The CDR3 sequence: CASSPQADTYEQYF. DNA of the CDR3: TGTGCCAGCAGTCCCCAAGCGGATACCTACGAGCAGTACTTC.

The V and J genes are TRBV5-1 and TRBJ2-7, with TRBD1 as a possible D gene (5 bases). Per the germline V gene, CDR1 is SGHRS and CDR2 is YFSETQ. The CDR3 is 13 residues long. Trimming took 2 bases from V and 6 from J, leaving 12 bases between them. The CDR3 bases are TGCGCCAGCAGCTTAAGGGGCCCCAGCGAGCAGTACTTC. Translating gives CASSLRGPSEQYF.

The rearrangement joins TRBV7-8 to TRBJ1-6; D remains unclear. Trimming removed 1 base at V and 5 bases at J, with 12 bases between. The CDR3 has 16 residues. Per germline, CDR1 SGHVS and CDR2 FQNEAQ. The CDR3 DNA follows: TGTGCCAGCAGCTTAGAGTACCGGGAGAATAATTCACCCCTCCACTTT. Residues: CASSLEYRENNSPLHF.

V is TRBV12-5 and J is TRBJ2-3; 8 bases agree with TRBD1. This CDR3 spans 16 amino acids. The J segment lost 4 bases and the V segment lost 0 bases, leaving 6 bases of the junction unmatched. Germline CDR1 is LGHNT and CDR2 is FRNRAP. The CDR3 DNA reads as TGTGCTAGTGGTTTGGTACTGGGGGACAGGTCAGATACGCAGTATTTT. Translating it yields CASGLVLGDRSDTQYF.

This clone appeared a few times. The V call is TRBV7-9, the J call TRBJ2-3; TRBD1 matches 8 bases. Germline CDR1 SEHNR, CDR2 FQNEAQ (reference sequence). The J segment lost 4 bases and the V segment lost 1 base, leaving 10 bases of the junction unmatched. The CDR3 is made up of 17 amino acids. The CDR3 DNA follows: TGTGCCAGCAGCTTAGGTCAGGGGGCGCGAAGACCAGATACGCAGTATTTT. Translation gives CASSLGQGARRPDTQYF. Full variable domain (outside the CDR3, taken from reference TRBV7-9 and TRBJ2-3): DTGVSQNPRHKITKRGQNVTFRCDPISEHNRLYWYRQTLGQGPEFLTYFQNEAQLEKSRLLSDRFSAERPKGSFSTLEIQRTEQGDSAMYLCASSLGQGARRPDTQYFGPGTRLTVL.

CDR3 in amino acids: CASSFRDRDPNEKLFF. CDR3 DNA: TGTGCCAGCAGCTTCCGGGACAGGGACCCCAATGAAAAACTGTTTTTT. The V call is TRBV7-8, the J call TRBJ1-4, with 9 bases identical to TRBD1. The CDR3 totals 16 residues. Germline V gives CDR1 SGHVS, CDR2 FQNEAQ. V was pared by 3 bases and J by 5 bases, with 7 bases of the junction left unmatched.

This chain joins TRBV4-1 and TRBJ2-7, with TRBD1 matching 9 bases. This CDR3 spans 14 amino acids. The J segment lost 3 bases and the V segment lost 4 bases, leaving 4 bases of the junction unmatched. Germline V gives CDR1 MGHRA, CDR2 YSYEKL. CDR3 in amino acids: CASSLLGQGYEQYF. In nucleotides, the CDR3 is TGCGCCAGCAGCCTTCTGGGACAGGGCTACGAGCAGTACTTC.

The V and J genes are TRBV7-8 and TRBJ1-2; 7 bases align to TRBD1. The V gene's germline CDR1 is SGHVS and CDR2 FQNEAQ. CDR3 size: 12 residues. With V trimmed by 3 bases and J by 11 bases, 6 bases remained unmatched. The CDR3 nucleotides are TGTGCCAGCAGCTTCTACAGGGGAGGGTACACCTTC. The encoded protein is CASSFYRGGYTF.

The rearrangement joins TRBV11-2 to TRBJ2-7; no firm D call. The CDR3 length is 14 residues. Germline values: CDR1 SGHAT, CDR2 FQNNGV. V was clipped by 0 bases and J by 2 bases, with 8 bases between them. CDR3 sequence: CASSLDPGPYEQYF. The CDR3 region has the DNA TGTGCCAGCAGCTTAGATCCAGGACCCTACGAGCAGTACTTC.

The rearrangement joins TRBV9 to TRBJ1-1, with 9 bases fitting TRBD1. The V gene end was trimmed by 4 bases and the J gene end by 6 bases; junction bases not matched to a gene: 7. Looked up from germline, CDR1 is SGDLS and CDR2 is YYNGEE. This CDR3 contains 14 residues. The CDR3 loop is CASSSRTGDAEAFF. The CDR3 coding sequence is TGTGCCAGCAGCTCCCGGACAGGGGATGCTGAAGCTTTCTTT.

This clone appeared a single time. The rearrangement joins TRBV27 to TRBJ2-1; D may match TRBD1 or TRBD2 (5 bases each). The V gene's germline CDR1 is MNHEY and CDR2 SMNVEV (reference sequence). The CDR3 totals 17 residues. The V end was cut by 6 bases, the J end by 0 bases, with 18 bases between. This chain's CDR3 is CASSTSGTIDSYNEQFF. CDR3 nucleotides: TGTGCCAGCAGCACCTCAGGGACCATTGACTCCTACAATGAGCAGTTCTTC.

This clone was counted only a few times. The J gene is TRBJ2-7, the V gene TRBV4-1, with D tentatively TRBD1 (6 bases). CDR1 and CDR2 from the germline V gene are MGHRA and YSYEKL. Trimming pared 6 bases from V and 3 bases from J, leaving 15 bases between. This CDR3 is built from 14 residues. CDR3: CASSSRDTDYEQYF. The CDR3 DNA follows: TGCGCCAGCAGTTCCCGGGACACCGACTACGAGCAGTACTTC.

V usage is TRBV7-8 and J usage is TRBJ1-2; 8 positions agree with TRBD1. The CDR3 consists of 15 residues. Germline lookup yields CDR1 SGHVS and CDR2 FQNEAQ. V gave up 1 base and J gave up 8 bases; unmatched junction bases: 9. The CDR3 DNA reads as TGTGCCAGCAGCTTAGTTGCAGGGGACAGGCTAGGCTACACCTTC. The encoded protein is CASSLVAGDRLGYTF. The whole variable domain, remainder taken from reference TRBV7-8 and TRBJ1-2, is GAGVSQSPRYKVAKRGQDVALRCDPISGHVSLFWYQQALGQGPEFLTYFQNEAQLDKSGLPSDRFFAERPEGSVSTLKIQRTQQEDSAVYLCASSLVAGDRLGYTFGSGTRLTVV.

The chain has TRBV11-2 and TRBJ1-2; D is unresolved. The V and J ends lost 0 bases and 6 bases respectively, with 20 bases between them. The germline V gene has CDR1 SGHAT and CDR2 FQNNGV. The CDR3 has 17 residues. CDR3 sequence: CASSLDAPAPFDDGYTF. DNA for the CDR3: TGTGCCAGCAGCTTAGATGCCCCTGCCCCATTTGATGATGGCTACACCTTC.

The chain is built from TRBV5-1 and TRBJ1-4; 8 bases are a match to TRBD1. The CDR3 consists of 15 residues. Germline V lookup: CDR1 SGHRS, CDR2 YFSETQ. J lost 5 bases, V lost 4 bases, and 7 bases had no gene match. The CDR3 loop is CASSSKQGGNEKLFF. CDR3 nucleotides: TGCGCCAGCAGCAGTAAACAGGGGGGAAATGAAAAACTGTTTTTT.

The chain uses TRBV9 and TRBJ2-7; a possible D gene is TRBD2 (7 bases). The CDR3 consists of 15 residues. Germline CDR1 is SGDLS and CDR2 is YYNGEE. V shed 0 bases and J shed 3 bases, with 13 bases lying between them. The CDR3 DNA reads as TGTGCCAGCAGCGTAGGGGGCGGGGGCGGCTACGAGCAGTACTTC. This encodes CASSVGGGGGYEQYF.

This clone showed up just a few times. The chain uses TRBV10-3 and TRBJ1-1, with TRBD1 matching 7 bases. Germline V gene data show CDR1 as ENHRY and CDR2 as SYGVKD. The length of the CDR3 is 13 residues. J was trimmed by 4 bases and V by 8 bases; bases with no gene match: 7. This chain's CDR3 is CAILAPGGTEAFF. In DNA, the CDR3 is TGTGCCATCTTAGCCCCAGGGGGCACTGAAGCTTTCTTT.